Sequencing of this T cell receptor beta chain was carried out in a study of identical twins. This CDR3 is built from 14 residues. Germline V gene lookup returns CDR1 LGHDT and CDR2 YNNKEL (reference sequence). V trimming: 4 bases; J trimming: 3 bases; junction bases outside the gene matches: 5. For this clonotype: The antigen remains undetermined.

TCRdb independently ran MiXCR on the 5' RACE reads; one entry per CDR3 protein. The table has fewer than 350,000 distinct CDR3 sequences, under 9% seen once. Study results and caveats: Among beta out-of-frame sequences, excess sharing between twins appeared weaker.

This sample was shared with a second study, whose subject was yellow fever vaccine responses in identical twins.

Sequenced: memory (CD45RO+) T cells sorted from blood. The genes are TRBV3-1 and TRBJ1-2, with 7 bases aligning to TRBD1. The receptor's source is a woman in her late teens or twenties in good health. CDR3 nucleotides: TGTGCCAGCAGCCGAAGGGGGCGCGACTATGGCTACACCTTC. Its translation is CASSRRGRDYGYTF.